Given below is one TCR beta chain in context. Per germline, CDR1 SGHRS and CDR2 YFSETQ. Trimming at V came to 4 bases and at J to 5 bases, leaving 4 bases not matched to a gene. There are 14 residues in the CDR3. Original analysis: Reference gene primer amplification gave estimated nucleated cell counts. Some clones are missing from TCRdb's copy, which holds only in-frame ones; the method was immunoSEQ multiplex PCR. V and J calls and clone size are copied from that table; D and trimming were computed from the DNA. The repertoire holds approximately 160,000 clones, 85% to 90% seen once, with around 4% in the top ten. The data were taken from a study of blood T cell repertoires in COVID-19. Turning to the study itself: Material from acute and convalescent COVID-19 was sourced from the United States, Italy and Spain.

Sequencing used peripheral blood. The receptor comes from a woman in her 70s with acute or convalescent COVID-19. The rearrangement links TRBV5-1 to TRBJ2-2; 8 bases match TRBD1. The CDR3 region is CASSRTGGTGELFF. In DNA, the CDR3 is TGCGCCAGCAGCAGAACAGGGGGAACCGGGGAGCTGTTTTTT.